This is a list of T cell receptor beta chains from one sample in a study of post-analysis software for immune sequencing data. Each CDR3 protein is one row after TCRdb ran MiXCR on the PCR reads. In the table there are about 540,000 distinct CDR3 sequences, less than 40% of which are singletons. The specimen was blood. The receptors here all came from a girl aged 2-17 years with multiple sclerosis. The CDR3 runs from the conserved cysteine through the conserved F or W. Fields, in order: CDR3 protein, CDR3 DNA, clone size, D gene, J gene, V gene. The D gene is left open where the match is weak. Part of the rows lack a size; the others show once, few, many or a class for expanded clones.

CDR3aa: CASSPESGKLTYSNQPQHF; CDR3nt: TGTGCCAGCAGTCCCGAGTCCGGGAAGCTTACGTATAGCAATCAGCCCCAGCATTTT; abundance: few; d_gene: NA; j_gene: TRBJ1-5; v_gene: TRBV6-1
CDR3aa: CASSPAGGPTDTQYF; CDR3nt: TGTGCCAGCTCACCGGCGGGGGGCCCCACAGATACGCAGTATTTT; abundance: NA; d_gene: TRBD2; j_gene: TRBJ2-3; v_gene: TRBV10-1
CDR3aa: CASSGDKALSDNYGYTF; CDR3nt: TGTGCCAGCAGTGGAGACAAGGCTCTGAGTGATAACTATGGCTACACCTTC; abundance: NA; d_gene: NA; j_gene: TRBJ1-2; v_gene: TRBV25-1
CDR3aa: CAINGQGGYGYTF; CDR3nt: TGTGCCATCAATGGACAGGGAGGATATGGCTACACCTTC; abundance: NA; d_gene: TRBD1; j_gene: TRBJ1-2; v_gene: TRBV10-3
CDR3aa: CSVLGGGAKREQFF; CDR3nt: TGCAGTGTTCTTGGCGGGGGGGCCAAGCGTGAGCAGTTCTTC; abundance: NA; d_gene: TRBD2; j_gene: TRBJ2-1; v_gene: TRBV20-1
CDR3aa: CSVGVPSRTDTQYF; CDR3nt: TGCAGCGTTGGGGTGCCATCGCGCACAGATACGCAGTATTTT; abundance: few; d_gene: NA; j_gene: TRBJ2-3; v_gene: TRBV29-1
CDR3aa: CASGQDLYGADTQYF; CDR3nt: TGCGCCAGCGGCCAAGATCTTTACGGGGCAGATACGCAGTATTTT; abundance: NA; d_gene: NA; j_gene: TRBJ2-3; v_gene: TRBV4-1
CDR3aa: CASSPRTSVETQYF; CDR3nt: TGTGCCAGCTCACCAAGGACTAGCGTGGAGACCCAGTACTTC; abundance: NA; d_gene: TRBD2; j_gene: TRBJ2-5; v_gene: TRBV18
CDR3aa: CASSWNLNEKLFF; CDR3nt: TGTGCCAGCAGCTGGAACCTTAATGAAAAACTGTTTTTT; abundance: NA; d_gene: NA; j_gene: TRBJ1-4; v_gene: TRBV5-6
CDR3aa: CASSLDPDQPQHF; CDR3nt: TGCGCCAGCAGCTTGGATCCTGATCAGCCCCAGCATTTT; abundance: NA; d_gene: NA; j_gene: TRBJ1-5; v_gene: TRBV5-1
CDR3aa: CSANRGATNEKLFF; CDR3nt: TGCAGTGCAAACAGGGGAGCAACTAATGAAAAACTGTTTTTT; abundance: few; d_gene: TRBD1; j_gene: TRBJ1-4; v_gene: TRBV20-1
CDR3aa: CASSQGGRGRNEQFF; CDR3nt: TGTGCCAGCAGCCAAGGCGGGCGCGGAAGGAATGAGCAGTTCTTC; abundance: NA; d_gene: NA; j_gene: TRBJ2-1; v_gene: TRBV3-1
CDR3aa: CAGSGLAGNTDTQYF; CDR3nt: TGTGCCGGCAGTGGACTAGCGGGGAACACAGATACGCAGTATTTT; abundance: NA; d_gene: TRBD2; j_gene: TRBJ2-3; v_gene: TRBV6-2/TRBV6-3
CDR3aa: CASSWMEETQYF; CDR3nt: TGTGCCAGCAGTTGGATGGAGGAGACCCAGTACTTC; abundance: few; d_gene: NA; j_gene: TRBJ2-5; v_gene: TRBV12-3/TRBV12-4
CDR3aa: CASSPNLAGGEAQYF; CDR3nt: TGTGCCAGCAGCCCGAACTTAGCGGGGGGTGAGGCCCAGTACTTC; abundance: NA; d_gene: TRBD2; j_gene: TRBJ2-5; v_gene: TRBV12-3/TRBV12-4
CDR3aa: CASSHILARPDTQYF; CDR3nt: TGTGCCAGCAGCCATATTTTGGCCCGGCCAGATACGCAGTATTTT; abundance: NA; d_gene: NA; j_gene: TRBJ2-3; v_gene: TRBV14
CDR3aa: CASSLDGPAGANVLTF; CDR3nt: TGTGCCAGCAGCTTAGATGGCCCGGCTGGGGCCAACGTCCTGACTTTC; abundance: NA; d_gene: NA; j_gene: TRBJ2-6; v_gene: TRBV7-9
CDR3aa: CSARPESSYEQYF; CDR3nt: TGCAGTGCTAGACCGGAGTCCTCCTACGAGCAGTACTTC; abundance: NA; d_gene: NA; j_gene: TRBJ2-7; v_gene: TRBV20-1
CDR3aa: CASSQEVSANSPLHF; CDR3nt: TGTGCCAGCAGCCAAGAAGTCAGTGCTAATTCACCCCTCCACTTT; abundance: few; d_gene: NA; j_gene: TRBJ1-6; v_gene: TRBV3-1
CDR3aa: CASSEWKRGVDEQYF; CDR3nt: TGTGCCAGCAGTGAATGGAAGCGGGGGGTTGACGAGCAGTACTTC; abundance: few; d_gene: TRBD2; j_gene: TRBJ2-7; v_gene: TRBV25-1
CDR3aa: CASTSYPRQGAGEQYF; CDR3nt: TGTGCCAGCACCTCGTACCCCAGACAGGGGGCTGGAGAGCAGTACTTC; abundance: NA; d_gene: TRBD1; j_gene: TRBJ2-4; v_gene: TRBV27
CDR3aa: CASTRDSLETQYF; CDR3nt: TGCGCCAGCACTCGGGATAGCCTGGAGACCCAGTACTTC; abundance: NA; d_gene: NA; j_gene: TRBJ2-5; v_gene: TRBV10-2
CDR3aa: CASSVDYEKLFF; CDR3nt: TGCGCCAGCAGCGTGGACTATGAAAAACTGTTTTTT; abundance: NA; d_gene: NA; j_gene: TRBJ1-4; v_gene: TRBV5-1
CDR3aa: CAGSFKAGTASQWDYGYTF; CDR3nt: TGTGCCGGCAGCTTTAAAGCCGGGACAGCCTCGCAGTGGGACTATGGCTACACCTTC; abundance: once; d_gene: TRBD1; j_gene: TRBJ1-2; v_gene: TRBV11-1
CDR3aa: CSASSTSGGFQETQYF; CDR3nt: TGCAGTGCTAGCTCCACTAGCGGGGGATTTCAAGAGACCCAGTACTTC; abundance: NA; d_gene: TRBD2; j_gene: TRBJ2-5; v_gene: TRBV20-1
CDR3aa: CATSDWDSYGYTF; CDR3nt: TGTGCCACCAGTGACTGGGACAGCTATGGCTACACCTTC; abundance: NA; d_gene: TRBD1; j_gene: TRBJ1-2; v_gene: TRBV24-1
CDR3aa: CASSRSGTSYNEQFF; CDR3nt: TGCGCCAGCAGCCGATCAGGGACATCCTACAATGAGCAGTTCTTC; abundance: few; d_gene: NA; j_gene: TRBJ2-1; v_gene: TRBV4-1
CDR3aa: CASSRGVGGYTF; CDR3nt: TGTGCCAGCAGTCGGGGGGTGGGTGGCTACACCTTC; abundance: NA; d_gene: NA; j_gene: TRBJ1-2; v_gene: TRBV28
CDR3aa: CSARGNGANVLTF; CDR3nt: TGCAGTGCTAGAGGGAATGGGGCCAACGTCCTGACTTTC; abundance: few; d_gene: NA; j_gene: TRBJ2-6; v_gene: TRBV20-1
CDR3aa: CASSLPGQGLNEQFF; CDR3nt: TGTGCCAGCTCACTACCGGGACAGGGACTCAATGAGCAGTTCTTC; abundance: NA; d_gene: TRBD1; j_gene: TRBJ2-1; v_gene: TRBV18
CDR3aa: CASSSTNNYGYTF; CDR3nt: TGTGCCAGCAGTTCTACTAACAATTACGGCTACACCTTC; abundance: few; d_gene: NA; j_gene: TRBJ1-2; v_gene: TRBV12-3/TRBV12-4
CDR3aa: CAANVPGANVLTF; CDR3nt: TGTGCCGCGAACGTTCCTGGGGCCAACGTCCTGACTTTC; abundance: NA; d_gene: NA; j_gene: TRBJ2-6; v_gene: TRBV10-3
CDR3aa: CASSFPRGGRGTGELFF; CDR3nt: TGTGCCAGCAGCTTTCCACGGGGGGGCCGAGGGACCGGGGAGCTGTTTTTT; abundance: NA; d_gene: TRBD2; j_gene: TRBJ2-2; v_gene: TRBV11-2
CDR3aa: CSARATMGTGVTDTQYF; CDR3nt: TGCAGTGCTAGAGCTACTATGGGCACAGGGGTAACAGATACGCAGTATTTT; abundance: once; d_gene: TRBD1; j_gene: TRBJ2-3; v_gene: TRBV20-1
CDR3aa: CASSSPTGVGSPLHF; CDR3nt: TGTGCCAGCAGCTCCCCGACAGGGGTGGGTTCACCCCTCCACTTT; abundance: NA; d_gene: TRBD1; j_gene: TRBJ1-6; v_gene: TRBV11-2
CDR3aa: CASSLVQAPYEQYF; CDR3nt: TGTGCCAGCAGCTTAGTGCAGGCGCCCTACGAGCAGTACTTC; abundance: many; d_gene: NA; j_gene: TRBJ2-7; v_gene: TRBV11-2
CDR3aa: CASSPRLAGTLSEQYF; CDR3nt: TGTGCCAGCAGCCCTAGACTAGCGGGAACCCTAAGTGAGCAGTACTTC; abundance: many; d_gene: TRBD2; j_gene: TRBJ2-5; v_gene: TRBV9
CDR3aa: CASSSNPRETQYF; CDR3nt: TGTGCTAGCAGTTCGAACCCCCGCGAGACCCAGTACTTC; abundance: NA; d_gene: NA; j_gene: TRBJ2-5; v_gene: TRBV27
CDR3aa: CASSLDVPRGYEQYF; CDR3nt: TGTGCCAGCAGCTTAGATGTCCCAAGGGGCTACGAGCAGTACTTC; abundance: few; d_gene: NA; j_gene: TRBJ2-7; v_gene: TRBV7-8
CDR3aa: CASSQTGAYTF; CDR3nt: TGCGCCAGCAGCCAGACAGGGGCCTACACCTTC; abundance: few; d_gene: TRBD1; j_gene: TRBJ1-2; v_gene: TRBV5-1
CDR3aa: CASSSDTYNEQFF; CDR3nt: TGCGCCAGCAGCTCAGACACATACAATGAGCAGTTCTTC; abundance: NA; d_gene: NA; j_gene: TRBJ2-1; v_gene: TRBV5-1
CDR3aa: CSALRWTEGGYTF; CDR3nt: TGCAGTGCCCTTAGATGGACAGAGGGAGGCTACACCTTC; abundance: NA; d_gene: NA; j_gene: TRBJ1-2; v_gene: TRBV20-1
CDR3aa: CASTINLGGPNTDTQYF; CDR3nt: TGTGCCAGCACCATCAATTTGGGGGGGCCCAACACAGATACGCAGTATTTT; abundance: few; d_gene: NA; j_gene: TRBJ2-3; v_gene: TRBV7-9
CDR3aa: CSVGTTGVRDDGYTF; CDR3nt: TGCAGCGTTGGGACAACAGGGGTCAGGGATGATGGCTACACCTTC; abundance: NA; d_gene: TRBD1; j_gene: TRBJ1-2; v_gene: TRBV29-1
CDR3aa: CASSTRTLNTEAFF; CDR3nt: TGTGCCAGCAGCACCCGGACACTGAACACTGAAGCTTTCTTT; abundance: NA; d_gene: NA; j_gene: TRBJ1-1; v_gene: TRBV7-9
CDR3aa: CASSQTRVMRNTEAFF; CDR3nt: TGTGCCAGCAGCCAGACCAGGGTCATGAGAAACACTGAAGCTTTCTTT; abundance: few; d_gene: NA; j_gene: TRBJ1-1; v_gene: TRBV7-9
CDR3aa: CSAGTSYNEQFF; CDR3nt: TGCAGTGCCGGGACTTCATACAATGAGCAGTTCTTC; abundance: NA; d_gene: NA; j_gene: TRBJ2-1; v_gene: TRBV20-1
CDR3aa: CASSLAKSYWGETQYF; CDR3nt: TGTGCCAGCAGCCTTGCGAAGAGCTATTGGGGGGAGACCCAGTACTTC; abundance: few; d_gene: NA; j_gene: TRBJ2-5; v_gene: TRBV7-2
CDR3aa: CASSYLNTGELFF; CDR3nt: TGTGCCAGCAGTTATCTGAACACCGGGGAGCTGTTTTTT; abundance: NA; d_gene: NA; j_gene: TRBJ2-2; v_gene: TRBV6-5
CDR3aa: CASSEAGLANEKLFF; CDR3nt: TGTGCCAGCAGTGAAGCCGGGCTGGCTAATGAAAAACTGTTTTTT; abundance: NA; d_gene: NA; j_gene: TRBJ1-4; v_gene: TRBV6-1
CDR3aa: CSAEGGTSARETQYF; CDR3nt: TGCAGTGCTGAGGGGGGGACTAGCGCGCGGGAGACCCAGTACTTC; abundance: few; d_gene: TRBD2; j_gene: TRBJ2-5; v_gene: TRBV20-1
CDR3aa: CSARDLGVAYEQYF; CDR3nt: TGCAGTGCTAGAGATCTCGGGGTAGCCTACGAGCAGTACTTC; abundance: many; d_gene: NA; j_gene: TRBJ2-7; v_gene: TRBV20-1